Reported below is one T cell receptor beta chain. As originally analysed: The assay estimated nucleated cells by amplifying reference gene primers. Assay used: immunoSEQ multiplex PCR; TCRdb lists only in-frame clones, some missing. The D gene and trimming were derived from the DNA, and the V and J assignments and clone size from that table. The table lists about 230,000 clones, roughly 83% of them singletons. This sample is part of a study of blood T cell repertoires in COVID-19. The CDR3 runs 13 residues. V lost 5 bases and J lost 5; bases outside the gene matches: 5. In germline, CDR1 is LNHDA, CDR2 SQIVND (reference sequence).

The V gene is TRBV19, the J gene TRBJ1-1, with TRBD1 matching over 7 bases. This sequence was found in a woman in her sixties or seventies with active or convalescent COVID-19. Sample: peripheral blood. CDR3: CASSGPGQTEAFF. CDR3 DNA sequence: TGTGCCAGTAGTGGACCGGGACAGACTGAAGCTTTCTTT. The whole variable domain, remainder taken from reference TRBV19 and TRBJ1-1, is DGGITQSPKYLFRKEGQNVTLSCEQNLNHDAMYWYRQDPGQGLRLIYYSQIVNDFQKGDIAEGYSVSREKKESFPLTVTSAQKNPTAFYLCASSGPGQTEAFFGQGTRLTVV.